A selection of T cell receptor beta chains follows, all from one sample in a study of cytomegalovirus exposure and HLA in healthy donors. Some clones are missing from TCRdb's copy, which holds only in-frame ones; the method was immunoSEQ multiplex PCR. The sample lists some 80,000 clones, approximately 95% occurring once. Sequences were obtained from PBMCs. Receptor source: a woman under 30 in good health and CMV-seronegative. Both conserved end residues are part of each CDR3. D genes are given only for firm matches. Rows give clone size only sometimes, using once, few, many, or a class for an expanded clone.

size,V,D,J,CDR3,DNA
NA,TRBV7-2,TRBD2,TRBJ2-7,CASSPASGTYEQYF,TGTGCCAGCAGCCCAGCTAGCGGAACCTACGAGCAGTACTTC
NA,TRBV7-9,NA,TRBJ2-2,CASSLPGLLNTGELFF,TGTGCCAGCAGCTTACCAGGACTCCTGAACACCGGGGAGCTGTTTTTT
NA,TRBV5-1,TRBD2,TRBJ2-7,CASSPGLHRSYEQYF,TGCGCCAGCAGCCCGGGACTACATAGATCCTACGAGCAGTACTTC
once,TRBV5-1,TRBD2,TRBJ2-1,CASSDPTSGRKDEQFF,TGCGCCAGCAGCGACCCTACTAGCGGGAGAAAAGATGAGCAGTTCTTC
NA,TRBV18,NA,TRBJ1-1,CASSPSIVNTEAFF,TGTGCCAGCTCACCATCCATTGTGAACACTGAAGCTTTCTTT
NA,TRBV5-6,TRBD2,TRBJ2-5,CASSSSLAGGAETQYF,TGTGCCAGCAGTTCTTCCCTAGCGGGGGGTGCAGAGACCCAGTACTTC
NA,TRBV4-2,TRBD1,TRBJ1-1,CASSQDQTGRTEAFF,TGTGCCAGCAGCCAAGATCAGACAGGGCGGACTGAAGCTTTCTTT
NA,TRBV6-5,TRBD1,TRBJ1-4,CASSYGDRAEKLFF,TGTGCCAGCAGTTACGGGGACAGGGCCGAAAAACTGTTTTTT
NA,TRBV19,NA,TRBJ1-6,CASSIETYNSPLHF,TGTGCCAGTAGTATAGAGACTTATAATTCACCCCTCCACTTT
NA,TRBV7-9,NA,TRBJ2-3,CASSLGGASGPGTQYF,TGTGCCAGCAGCTTAGGGGGGGCTAGCGGCCCCGGCACGCAGTATTTT
NA,TRBV5-1,NA,TRBJ2-1,CASSLTRPRNEQFF,TGCGCCAGCAGCTTGACCAGGCCCCGAAATGAGCAGTTCTTC
NA,TRBV10-1,TRBD2,TRBJ2-2,CAVREGQNTGELFF,TGCGCCGTGCGGGAGGGCCAGAACACCGGGGAGCTGTTTTTT
NA,TRBV6-1,TRBD2,TRBJ2-1,CASSESSGRAIEQFF,TGTGCCAGCAGTGAATCAAGCGGGAGGGCCATTGAGCAGTTCTTC
NA,TRBV11-3,TRBD2,TRBJ2-2,CASSPTSGGAITGELFF,TGTGCCAGCAGCCCAACTAGCGGGGGGGCCATCACCGGGGAGCTGTTTTTT
NA,TRBV18,TRBD1,TRBJ1-1,CASSRTGVDSEAFF,TGTGCCAGCTCACGGACAGGGGTTGACTCTGAAGCTTTCTTT
NA,TRBV10-3,TRBD1,TRBJ2-7,CAISRQDRGHEQYF,TGTGCCATTTCAAGGCAGGACAGGGGGCATGAACAGTACTTC
NA,TRBV7-8,TRBD2,TRBJ2-5,CASSFIRASGQETQYF,TGTGCCAGCAGCTTTATCCGGGCTAGCGGCCAAGAGACCCAGTACTTC
NA,TRBV9,TRBD2,TRBJ2-5,CASSHPRSGGSQETQYF,TGTGCCAGCAGCCACCCAAGGAGCGGGGGTTCCCAAGAGACCCAGTACTTC
NA,TRBV28,NA,TRBJ2-2,CASSFRGRESGSYTGELFF,TGTGCCAGCAGTTTTAGGGGGCGCGAGAGCGGGAGTTACACCGGGGAGCTGTTTTTT